The subject of this entry is one T cell receptor (beta chain). The target of this receptor is not known. Per-nucleotide qualities are absent, and no much larger clonotype sits a single base away. The data belong to a study of technical replicates of blood from several donors listed by TCRdb under 2017. The germline V gene (reference sequence) supplies CDR1 MNHEY and CDR2 SMNVEV. For this chain, trimming is 4 bases at the V end and 2 bases at the J end, and the number of junction bases without a gene match is 4. Spanning cysteine to phenylalanine, the CDR3 consists of 15 amino acids. Just the 45-base CDR3 DNA is kept, in frame starting at base 1. Library construction relied on the immunoSEQ multiplex PCR assay. TCRdb took this table from immuneACCESS and kept in-frame rearrangements with V and J called. Such tables lack part of the clones; where checked against another copy, unresolved V genes explain under half of the gap, and the rest is unexplained. The sample contains 85,000 to 100,000 clones, 90% to 96% of them found a single time. 0.23% of the sample is in the top ten clones.

The chain couples TRBV27 to TRBJ2-3, with 9 bases aligning to TRBD1. The TCR was taken from a human donor in good health. Source material: T cells isolated from PBMCs. The CDR3 protein sequence reads: CASSYRGLITDTQYF. Here is the DNA: TGTGCCAGCAGTTACAGGGGGCTCATCACAGATACGCAGTATTTT.